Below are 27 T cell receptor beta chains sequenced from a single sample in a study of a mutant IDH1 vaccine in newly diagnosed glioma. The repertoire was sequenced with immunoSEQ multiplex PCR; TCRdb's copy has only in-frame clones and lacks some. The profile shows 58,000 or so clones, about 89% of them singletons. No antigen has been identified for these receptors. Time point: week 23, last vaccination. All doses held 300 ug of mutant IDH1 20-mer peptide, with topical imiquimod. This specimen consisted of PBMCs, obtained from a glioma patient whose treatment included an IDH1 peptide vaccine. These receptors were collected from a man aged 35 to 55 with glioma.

The CDR3 spells CASSFGVGYGYTF. The CDR3 DNA sequence: TGTGCCAGCAGTTTTGGGGTTGGGTATGGCTACACCTTC. V usage is TRBV6-5 and J usage is TRBJ1-2; D is undetermined. The V and J ends lost 4 bases and 5 bases respectively, with 11 bases between them. From germline, CDR1 is MNHEY and CDR2 SVGAGI. There are 13 residues in the CDR3.

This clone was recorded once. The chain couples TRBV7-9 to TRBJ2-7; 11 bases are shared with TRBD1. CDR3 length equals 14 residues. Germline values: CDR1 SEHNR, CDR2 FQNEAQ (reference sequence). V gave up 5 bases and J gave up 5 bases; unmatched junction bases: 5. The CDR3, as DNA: TGTGCCAGCAGCACTGGACAGGGGGCCCACGAGCAGTACTTC. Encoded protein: CASSTGQGAHEQYF.

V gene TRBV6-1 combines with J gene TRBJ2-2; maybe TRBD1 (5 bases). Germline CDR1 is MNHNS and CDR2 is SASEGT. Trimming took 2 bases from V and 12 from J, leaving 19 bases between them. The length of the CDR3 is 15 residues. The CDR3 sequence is CASSEQGAGQRQLFF. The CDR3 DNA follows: TGTGCCAGCAGTGAACAGGGCGCTGGGCAGCGTCAGCTGTTTTTT.

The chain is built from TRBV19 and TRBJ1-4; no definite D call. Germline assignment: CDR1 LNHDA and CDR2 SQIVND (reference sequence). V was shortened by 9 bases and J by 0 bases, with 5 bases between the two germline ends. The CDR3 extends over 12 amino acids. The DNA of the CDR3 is TGTGCCAGCCAAGCAACTAATGAAAAACTGTTTTTT. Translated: CASQATNEKLFF.

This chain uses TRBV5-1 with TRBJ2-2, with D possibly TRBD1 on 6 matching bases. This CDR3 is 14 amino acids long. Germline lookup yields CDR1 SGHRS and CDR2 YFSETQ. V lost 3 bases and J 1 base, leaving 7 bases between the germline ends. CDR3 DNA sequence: TGCGCCAGCAGCTACAGGGAGAACACCGGGGAGCTGTTTTTT. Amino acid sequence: CASSYRENTGELFF. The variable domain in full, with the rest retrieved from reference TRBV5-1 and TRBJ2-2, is KAGVTQTPRYLIKTRGQQVTLSCSPISGHRSVSWYQQTPGQGLQFLFEYFSETQRNKGNFPGRFSGRQFSNSRSEMNVSTLELGDSALYLCASSYRENTGELFFGEGSRLTVL.

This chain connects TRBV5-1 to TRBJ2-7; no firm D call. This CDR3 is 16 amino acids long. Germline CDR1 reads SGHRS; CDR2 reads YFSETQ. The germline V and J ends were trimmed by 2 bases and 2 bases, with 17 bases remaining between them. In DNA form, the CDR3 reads TGCGCCAGCAGCTTCTCCCCGGAGAAGACCCCCTACGAGCAGTACTTC. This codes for CASSFSPEKTPYEQYF. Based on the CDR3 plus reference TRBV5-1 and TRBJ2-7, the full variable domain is KAGVTQTPRYLIKTRGQQVTLSCSPISGHRSVSWYQQTPGQGLQFLFEYFSETQRNKGNFPGRFSGRQFSNSRSEMNVSTLELGDSALYLCASSFSPEKTPYEQYFGPGTRLTVT.

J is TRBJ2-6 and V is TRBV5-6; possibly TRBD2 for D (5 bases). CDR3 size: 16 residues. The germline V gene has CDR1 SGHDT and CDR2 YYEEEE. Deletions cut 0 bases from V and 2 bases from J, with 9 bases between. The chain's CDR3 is CASSLDPRAGANVLTF. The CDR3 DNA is TGTGCCAGCAGCTTGGACCCGCGGGCTGGGGCCAACGTCCTGACTTTC.

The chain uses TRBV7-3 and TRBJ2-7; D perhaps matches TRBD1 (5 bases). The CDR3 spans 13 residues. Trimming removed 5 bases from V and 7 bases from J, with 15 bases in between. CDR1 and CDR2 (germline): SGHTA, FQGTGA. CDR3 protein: CASSPTREGEQYF. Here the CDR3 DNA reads TGTGCCAGCAGCCCCACCAGGGAAGGGGAGCAGTACTTC.

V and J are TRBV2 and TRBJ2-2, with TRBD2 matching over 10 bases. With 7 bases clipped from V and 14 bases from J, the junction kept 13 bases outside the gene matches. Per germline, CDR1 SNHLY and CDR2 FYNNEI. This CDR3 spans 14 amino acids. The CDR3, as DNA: TGTGCCAGCAAAGGGACTAGCGCGTCCCCCGGACTGTTTTTT. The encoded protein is CASKGTSASPGLFF.

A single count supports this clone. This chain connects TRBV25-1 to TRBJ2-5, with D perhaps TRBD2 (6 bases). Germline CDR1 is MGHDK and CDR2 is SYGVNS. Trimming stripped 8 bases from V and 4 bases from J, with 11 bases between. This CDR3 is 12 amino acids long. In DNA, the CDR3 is TGTGCCAGCTCCCCCGGGGGAGAGACCCAGTACTTC. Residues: CASSPGGETQYF.

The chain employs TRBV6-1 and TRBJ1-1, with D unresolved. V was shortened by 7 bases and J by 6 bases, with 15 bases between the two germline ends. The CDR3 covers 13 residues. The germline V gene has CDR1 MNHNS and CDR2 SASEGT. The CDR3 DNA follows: TGTGCCAGCACCCTCAAATGGTTCTCTGAAGCTTTCTTT. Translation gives CASTLKWFSEAFF.

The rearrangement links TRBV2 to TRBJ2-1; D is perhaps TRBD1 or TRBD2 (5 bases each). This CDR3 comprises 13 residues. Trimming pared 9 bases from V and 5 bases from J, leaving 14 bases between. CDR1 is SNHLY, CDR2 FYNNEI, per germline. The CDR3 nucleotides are TGTGCCAGTGGGAACACGGGGCACAATGAGCAGTTCTTC. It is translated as CASGNTGHNEQFF.

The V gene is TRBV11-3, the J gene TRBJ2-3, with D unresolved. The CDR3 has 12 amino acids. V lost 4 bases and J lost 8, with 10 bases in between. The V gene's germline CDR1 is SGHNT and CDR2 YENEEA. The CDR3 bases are TGTGCCAGCAGCTCGAACCGGGCTACGCAGTATTTT. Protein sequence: CASSSNRATQYF.

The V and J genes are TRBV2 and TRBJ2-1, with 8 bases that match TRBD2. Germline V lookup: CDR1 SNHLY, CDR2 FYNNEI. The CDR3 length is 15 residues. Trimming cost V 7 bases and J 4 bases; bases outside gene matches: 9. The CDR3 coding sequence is TGTGCCAGCACAATTTGGGCTAGCGGGTACAATGAGCAGTTCTTC. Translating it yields CASTIWASGYNEQFF.

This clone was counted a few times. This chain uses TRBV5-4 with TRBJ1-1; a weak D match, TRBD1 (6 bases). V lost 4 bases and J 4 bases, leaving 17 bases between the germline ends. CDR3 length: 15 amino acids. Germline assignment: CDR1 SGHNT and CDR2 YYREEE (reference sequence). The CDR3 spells CASSNPGTRGTEAFF. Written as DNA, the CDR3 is TGTGCCAGCAGCAATCCCGGGACCAGGGGCACTGAAGCTTTCTTT. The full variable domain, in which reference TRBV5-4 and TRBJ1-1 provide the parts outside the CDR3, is ETGVTQSPTHLIKTRGQQVTLRCSSQSGHNTVSWYQQALGQGPQFIFQYYREEENGRGNFPPRFSGLQFPNYSSELNVNALELDDSALYLCASSNPGTRGTEAFFGQGTRLTVV.

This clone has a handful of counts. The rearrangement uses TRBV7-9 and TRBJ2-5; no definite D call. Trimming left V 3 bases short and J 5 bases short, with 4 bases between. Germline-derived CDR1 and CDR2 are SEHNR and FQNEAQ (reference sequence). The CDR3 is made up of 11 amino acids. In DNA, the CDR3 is TGTGCCAGCAGCTTTATGGAGACCCAGTACTTC. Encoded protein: CASSFMETQYF.

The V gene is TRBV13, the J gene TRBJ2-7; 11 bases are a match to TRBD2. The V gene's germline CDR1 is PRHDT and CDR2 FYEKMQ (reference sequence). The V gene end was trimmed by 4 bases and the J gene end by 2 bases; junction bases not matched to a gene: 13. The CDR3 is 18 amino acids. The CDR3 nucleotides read TGTGCCAGCAGCTCCTTCGTTAGCGGGAGGGTAAACACCTACGAGCAGTACTTC. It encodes CASSSFVSGRVNTYEQYF.

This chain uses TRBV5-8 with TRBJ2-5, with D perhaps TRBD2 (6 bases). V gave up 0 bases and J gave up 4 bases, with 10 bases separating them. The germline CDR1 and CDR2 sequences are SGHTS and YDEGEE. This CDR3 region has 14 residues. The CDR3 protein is CASSLAGGIETQYF. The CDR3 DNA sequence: TGTGCCAGCAGCTTGGCAGGCGGGATAGAGACCCAGTACTTC.

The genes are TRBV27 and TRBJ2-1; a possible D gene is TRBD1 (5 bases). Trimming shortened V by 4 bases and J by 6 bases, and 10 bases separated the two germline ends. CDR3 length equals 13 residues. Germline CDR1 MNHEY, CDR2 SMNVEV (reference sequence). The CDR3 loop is CASSWTYGNEQFF. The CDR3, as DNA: TGTGCCAGCAGTTGGACATATGGCAATGAGCAGTTCTTC.

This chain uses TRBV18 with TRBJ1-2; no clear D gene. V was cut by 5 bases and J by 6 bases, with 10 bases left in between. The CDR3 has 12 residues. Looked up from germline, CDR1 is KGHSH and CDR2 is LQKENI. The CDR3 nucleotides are TGTGCCAGCTCATTTCAGTCGGATGGCTACACCTTC. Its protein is CASSFQSDGYTF. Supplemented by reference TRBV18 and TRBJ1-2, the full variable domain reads NAGVMQNPRHLVRRRGQEARLRCSPMKGHSHVYWYRQLPEEGLKFMVYLQKENIIDESGMPKERFSAEFPKEGPSILRIQQVVRGDSAAYFCASSFQSDGYTFGSGTRLTVV.

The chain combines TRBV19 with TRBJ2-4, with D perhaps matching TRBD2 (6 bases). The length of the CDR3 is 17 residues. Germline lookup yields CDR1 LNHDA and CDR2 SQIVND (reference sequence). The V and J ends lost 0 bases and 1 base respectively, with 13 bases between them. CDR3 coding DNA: TGTGCCAGTAGTATAGATCCTCCGCGGGGCGCCAAAAACATTCAGTACTTC. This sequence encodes CASSIDPPRGAKNIQYF.

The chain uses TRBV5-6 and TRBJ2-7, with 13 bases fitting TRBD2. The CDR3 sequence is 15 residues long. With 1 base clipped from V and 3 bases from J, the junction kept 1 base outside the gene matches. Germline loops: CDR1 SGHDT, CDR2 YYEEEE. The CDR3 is CASSLRTSGSYEQYF. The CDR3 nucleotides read TGTGCCAGCAGCTTGAGGACTAGCGGGAGCTACGAGCAGTACTTC.

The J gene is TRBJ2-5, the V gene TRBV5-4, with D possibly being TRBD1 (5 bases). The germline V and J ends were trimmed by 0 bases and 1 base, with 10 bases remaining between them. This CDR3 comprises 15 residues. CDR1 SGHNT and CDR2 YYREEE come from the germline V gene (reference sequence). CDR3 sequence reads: CASSLVWGPQETQYF. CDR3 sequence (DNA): TGTGCCAGCAGCTTGGTGTGGGGCCCCCAAGAGACCCAGTACTTC.

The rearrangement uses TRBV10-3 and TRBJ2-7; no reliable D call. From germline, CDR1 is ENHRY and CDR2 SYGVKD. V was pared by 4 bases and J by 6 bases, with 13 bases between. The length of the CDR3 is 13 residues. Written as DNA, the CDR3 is TGTGCCATCAGTGCCCCATTTAGCCCCGAGCAGTACTTC. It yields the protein CAISAPFSPEQYF.

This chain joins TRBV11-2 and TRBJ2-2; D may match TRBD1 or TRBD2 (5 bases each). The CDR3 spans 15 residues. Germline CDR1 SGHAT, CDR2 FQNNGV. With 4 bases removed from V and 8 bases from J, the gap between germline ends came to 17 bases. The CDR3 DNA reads TGTGCCAGCAGCTGGGGGTCAGGGTCGATGGGGGAGCTGTTTTTT. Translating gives CASSWGSGSMGELFF. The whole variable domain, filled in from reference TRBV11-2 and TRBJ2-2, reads EAGVAQSPRYKIIEKRQSVAFWCNPISGHATLYWYQQILGQGPKLLIQFQNNGVVDDSQLPKDRFSAERLKGVDSTLKIQPAKLEDSAVYLCASSWGSGSMGELFFGEGSRLTVL.

The CDR3 region is CASSSSGGKAKNIQYF. The CDR3 region has the DNA TGTGCCAGCAGCTCCTCGGGGGGCAAAGCCAAAAACATTCAGTACTTC. The rearrangement uses TRBV11-2 and TRBJ2-4; D perhaps matches TRBD2 (7 bases). Germline-derived CDR1 and CDR2 are SGHAT and FQNNGV. V was pared by 4 bases and J by 0 bases, with 13 bases between. The length of the CDR3 is 16 residues.

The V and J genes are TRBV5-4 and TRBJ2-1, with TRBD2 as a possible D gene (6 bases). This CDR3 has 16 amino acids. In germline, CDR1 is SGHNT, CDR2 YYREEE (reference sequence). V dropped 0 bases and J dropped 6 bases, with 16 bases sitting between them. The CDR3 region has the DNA TGTGCCAGCAGCTTGGCCGGCGCTAGCGTATTCAATGAGCAGTTCTTC. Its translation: CASSLAGASVFNEQFF.